These 27 T cell receptor beta chains share one sample of origin, sequenced in a study of radiation and T cells in renal cell carcinoma. As for time point: blood 2 weeks post-SBRT. The treatment is: 15 Gy SBRT to primary tumor, nephrectomy 4 weeks later. Generated by immunoSEQ multiplex PCR, the TCRdb table keeps only in-frame clones and is missing some. The sample consists of roughly 130,000 clones, more than 75% of them appearing once. Sequencing was performed on blood, taken from a patient whose treatment included radiotherapy and nephrectomy. These receptors were obtained from a woman aged 65 to 85 with renal cell carcinoma.

In regard to this clone: The same CDR3 arises from other DNA sequences in this sample as well. The chain joins TRBV5-1 to TRBJ2-1; 8 nucleotides match TRBD2. CDR3 length: 15 residues. Unmatched junction bases numbered 2, after V lost 2 bases and J lost 1 base. The germline gives CDR1 SGHRS, CDR2 YFSETQ. For the CDR3, the DNA is TGCGCCAGCAGCTTAGCGGGGGCGTCCTACAATGAGCAGTTCTTC. Its translation: CASSLAGASYNEQFF.

CDR3 protein: CASSSTVEQYF. As DNA, the CDR3 is TGCGCCAGCAGCTCCACAGTTGAGCAGTACTTC. The chain links TRBV5-1 to TRBJ2-7; D is ambiguous. The CDR3 is 11 amino acids. V lost 3 bases to trimming and J lost 7 bases, with 8 bases between them. Germline CDR1 is SGHRS and CDR2 is YFSETQ.

The chain employs TRBV28 and TRBJ1-1, with D possibly matching TRBD1 (6 bases). V gave up 7 bases and J gave up 5 bases, with 14 bases separating them. The germline V gene encodes CDR1 MDHEN and CDR2 SYDVKM. CDR3 length equals 13 residues. The CDR3 region is CASIDQGRTEAFF. In nucleotides, the CDR3 is TGTGCCAGCATCGATCAGGGGCGAACTGAAGCTTTCTTT.

This clone was seen more than once but under ten times. The chain employs TRBV5-4 and TRBJ1-4, with a possible D match to TRBD1 (5 bases). The V end was cut by 0 bases, the J end by 7 bases, with 10 bases between. The CDR3 has 14 amino acids. The germline V gene has CDR1 SGHNT and CDR2 YYREEE (reference sequence). CDR3 coding DNA: TGTGCCAGCAGCTTGGACAGGCTCCCTGAAAAACTGTTTTTT. This sequence encodes CASSLDRLPEKLFF.

The CDR3 protein is CASSFRVRETQYF. Here the CDR3 DNA reads TGTGCCAGCAGCTTCAGGGTTCGAGAGACCCAGTACTTC. The V call is TRBV5-6, the J call TRBJ2-5, with a possible D match to TRBD1 (5 bases). The length of the CDR3 is 13 residues. Germline values: CDR1 SGHDT, CDR2 YYEEEE. V was pared by 2 bases and J by 4 bases, with 9 bases between.

The rearrangement joins TRBV27 to TRBJ1-6; D gene uncertain. This CDR3 spans 15 amino acids. V dropped 6 bases and J dropped 2 bases, with 11 bases sitting between them. The V gene's germline CDR1 is MNHEY and CDR2 SMNVEV (reference sequence). CDR3 DNA sequence: TGTGCCAGCAGATCGGGGTTAGCCTATAATTCACCCCTCCACTTT. This codes for CASRSGLAYNSPLHF.

The J gene is TRBJ1-3, the V gene TRBV6-5; D is possibly TRBD1 (5 bases). The CDR3 contains 14 residues. Per the germline V gene, CDR1 is MNHEY and CDR2 is SVGAGI. Deletions cut 6 bases from V and 0 bases from J, with 9 bases between. The CDR3 loop reads CASRTTASGNTIYF. For the CDR3, the DNA is TGTGCCAGCAGAACGACAGCCTCTGGAAACACCATATATTTT.

V gene TRBV7-8 combines with J gene TRBJ1-4, with D perhaps matching TRBD1 (5 bases). V dropped 3 bases and J dropped 0 bases, with 8 bases sitting between them. This CDR3 region has 15 residues. Germline CDR1 and CDR2: SGHVS and FQNEAQ. The CDR3 sequence: CASSFTTATNEKLFF. CDR3 in DNA: TGTGCCAGCAGCTTTACGACAGCAACTAATGAAAAACTGTTTTTT.

The V and J genes are TRBV28 and TRBJ2-6, with D possibly matching TRBD2 (5 bases). In germline, CDR1 is MDHEN, CDR2 SYDVKM. The CDR3 runs to 15 residues. Trimming took 5 bases from V and 4 from J, leaving 12 bases between them. CDR3 nucleotide sequence: TGTGCCAGCAGTGGCGGGTTGGCCGGGGCCAACGTCCTGACTTTC. This encodes CASSGGLAGANVLTF.

The J gene is TRBJ2-5, the V gene TRBV6-1; D is unresolved. Trimming cost V 7 bases and J 1 base, with 10 bases left between them. The germline V gene encodes CDR1 MNHNS and CDR2 SASEGT. This CDR3 spans 13 amino acids. CDR3 loop: CASIRAAQETQYF. CDR3 in DNA: TGTGCCAGCATCCGGGCGGCCCAAGAGACCCAGTACTTC.

CDR3 nucleotides: TGCGCCAGCAGCTTGGTAGGGGCCAATGAGCAGTTCTTC. It encodes CASSLVGANEQFF. This chain links TRBV5-1 with TRBJ2-1; tentatively, D is TRBD1 (5 bases). V was pared by 0 bases and J by 6 bases, with 7 bases between. Germline loops: CDR1 SGHRS, CDR2 YFSETQ. This CDR3 comprises 13 residues.

The chain recombines TRBV7-3 with TRBJ2-5, with D perhaps assigned TRBD1 or TRBD2 (6 bases each). CDR3 length: 16 amino acids. The germline CDR1 and CDR2 sequences are SGHTA and FQGTGA. V was cut by 5 bases and J by 1 base, with 17 bases left in between. CDR3 residues: CASSLGRGRFQETQYF. The CDR3 nucleotides read TGTGCCAGCAGCCTGGGCCGGGGGCGCTTCCAAGAGACCCAGTACTTC.

This clone was seen once. J is TRBJ2-7 and V is TRBV21-1; the table's D call, TRBD1, has no DNA check behind it. TRBV21-1 is a listed pseudogene. The CDR3 loop spans 13 amino acids. The CDR3 loop is CASSPLEGDEQYF. The CDR3 DNA reads as TGTGCCAGCAGCCCTCTTGAGGGGGATGAGCAGTACTTC.

This clone was picked up one time. The chain carries TRBV5-1 and TRBJ2-3; the D gene is possibly TRBD2 (7 bases). Germline V lookup: CDR1 SGHRS, CDR2 YFSETQ. V shed 4 bases and J shed 0 bases, with 12 bases lying between them. CDR3 length: 15 residues. CDR3 region: CASSKAGASTDTQYF. CDR3 nucleotide sequence: TGCGCCAGCAGCAAGGCGGGGGCAAGCACAGATACGCAGTATTTT.

This clone has just one count. The V call is TRBV5-4, the J call TRBJ2-7, with D unresolved. The germline gives CDR1 SGHNT, CDR2 YYREEE (reference sequence). This CDR3 contains 15 residues. The V gene lost 5 bases and the J gene lost 5 bases, with 20 bases spanning the gap. The DNA for the CDR3 is TGTGCCAGCAGTACCGCGAAGGGTGTATACGACGAGCAGTACTTC. It yields the protein CASSTAKGVYDEQYF.

This clone was seen only a few times. The V gene is TRBV6-6, the J gene TRBJ1-1; unclear D gene. The CDR3 consists of 14 residues. Looked up from germline, CDR1 is MNHNY and CDR2 is SVGAGI (reference sequence). Trimming took off 4 bases at V and 2 bases at J, with 11 bases between the two ends. Here the CDR3 reads CASSLSGGNTEAFF. In nucleotides, the CDR3 is TGTGCCAGCAGTTTATCAGGAGGTAACACTGAAGCTTTCTTT.

This clone has more than one count but fewer than ten. V usage is TRBV9 and J usage is TRBJ2-5, with 14 bases matching TRBD2. CDR1 is SGDLS, CDR2 YYNGEE, per germline. This CDR3 spans 16 amino acids. The junction had 6 bases not matched to a gene; V was cut back by 3 bases and J by 5 bases. This CDR3 reads CASSDRLAGGLETQYF. As DNA, the CDR3 is TGTGCCAGCAGCGACCGACTAGCGGGGGGGCTGGAGACCCAGTACTTC. The variable domain in full, completed from reference TRBV9 and TRBJ2-5, reads DSGVTQTPKHLITATGQRVTLRCSPRSGDLSVYWYQQSLDQGLQFLIQYYNGEERAKGNILERFSAQQFPDLHSELNLSSLELGDSALYFCASSDRLAGGLETQYFGPGTRLLVL.

The CDR3: CASRRDVAKNIQYF. The CDR3 DNA follows: TGTGCCAGCCGGAGGGACGTAGCCAAAAACATTCAGTACTTC. This chain joins TRBV7-2 and TRBJ2-4; maybe TRBD2 (6 bases). Germline CDR1 SGHTA, CDR2 FQGNSA. This CDR3 is built from 14 residues. Trimming removed 8 bases from V and 0 bases from J, with 11 bases in between.

The chain employs TRBV6-5 and TRBJ1-3; maybe TRBD1 (5 bases). The CDR3 is made up of 14 amino acids. Germline V gene sequence: CDR1 MNHEY, CDR2 SVGAGI. V was trimmed by 4 bases and J by 0 bases, leaving 7 bases between them. The CDR3 bases are TGTGCCAGCAGTTTCAGGGTCTCTGGAAACACCATATATTTT. Translated, it gives CASSFRVSGNTIYF.

This clone is a singleton in its sample. This chain connects TRBV5-1 to TRBJ1-5; D gene ambiguous. V was cut by 9 bases and J by 1 base, with 14 bases left in between. The germline V gene encodes CDR1 SGHRS and CDR2 YFSETQ. There are 14 residues in the CDR3. The CDR3 here is CATREDGSNQPQHF. The CDR3 nucleotides are TGCGCCACCCGAGAGGACGGAAGCAATCAGCCCCAGCATTTT.

The rearrangement joins TRBV9 to TRBJ2-7, with 8 bases identical to TRBD1. CDR1 is SGDLS, CDR2 YYNGEE, per germline. This CDR3 has 14 amino acids. The V and J ends lost 4 bases and 2 bases, in that order; junction bases with no gene match: 5. The CDR3 region has the DNA TGTGCCAGCAGCCCAGGACAGGGCGCCTACGAGCAGTACTTC. This encodes CASSPGQGAYEQYF.

This clone appeared a single time. This sequence joins TRBV7-9 and TRBJ1-5; possible D gene TRBD1, 5 bases. This CDR3 is 14 amino acids long. V lost 5 bases to trimming and J lost 1 base, with 9 bases between them. Germline-derived CDR1 and CDR2 are SEHNR and FQNEAQ (reference sequence). The CDR3 nucleotides are TGTGCCAGCAGCGCGGGACCCAGCAATCAGCCCCAGCATTTT. Amino acids: CASSAGPSNQPQHF.

This chain uses TRBV11-3 with TRBJ1-2; D perhaps matches TRBD1 (5 bases). V lost 1 base to trimming and J lost 5 bases, with 11 bases between them. Looked up from germline, CDR1 is SGHNT and CDR2 is YENEEA. The CDR3 is 14 amino acids. The DNA of the CDR3 is TGTGCCAGCAGCTTAGTTACAGAGGGGTATGGCTACACCTTC. This sequence encodes CASSLVTEGYGYTF.

The gene calls are TRBV6-5 and TRBJ1-5; no firm D call. V lost 5 bases to trimming and J lost 3 bases, with 14 bases between them. Per the germline V gene, CDR1 is MNHEY and CDR2 is SVGAGI. This CDR3 is built from 15 residues. CDR3 residues: CASSNTWGSNQPQHF. For the CDR3, the DNA is TGTGCCAGCAGTAATACTTGGGGATCCAATCAGCCCCAGCATTTT.

The chain links TRBV7-9 to TRBJ1-2; D not resolved. Trimming pared 7 bases from V and 4 bases from J, leaving 16 bases between. The CDR3 runs to 14 residues. Germline values: CDR1 SEHNR, CDR2 FQNEAQ (reference sequence). The CDR3, as DNA: TGTGCCAGCACCTATGGGAATGTCGGCTATGGCTACACCTTC. It codes for CASTYGNVGYGYTF.

The count of this clone is one. The rearrangement links TRBV4-2 to TRBJ2-7, with unresolved D. The CDR3 loop spans 13 amino acids. V was trimmed by 0 bases and J by 4 bases, leaving 7 bases between them. CDR1 is LGHNA and CDR2 is YNFKEQ in the germline V gene. The DNA of the CDR3 is TGTGCCAGCAGCCAAGAGAGGCAATACGAGCAGTACTTC. It yields the protein CASSQERQYEQYF.

As concerns this clone: Other DNA sequences in this sample translate to the same CDR3. V is TRBV7-2 and J is TRBJ1-5; D may be TRBD1 (6 bases). This CDR3 has 13 amino acids. V lost 4 bases to trimming and J lost 5 bases, with 9 bases between them. Germline lookup yields CDR1 SGHTA and CDR2 FQGNSA. The CDR3 bases are TGTGCCAGCAGCTCGGGGGCGGATCAGCCCCAGCATTTT. Protein sequence: CASSSGADQPQHF.